The source of this T cell receptor (beta chain) is a study of a mutant IDH1 vaccine in newly diagnosed glioma. Findings of the study overall: Detectable vaccine-induced immune responses arose in 93.3% of patients. Pseudoprogression seemed unrelated to changes in top peripheral T cell clonotypes.

A remark on this clone: Its specificity is unknown.

V shed 1 base and J shed 1 base, with 8 bases lying between them. The germline gives CDR1 LNHDA, CDR2 SQIVND (reference sequence). CDR3 length: 15 residues. The time point is: baseline, week 1 (first vaccination visit). As for treatment: pre-vaccination baseline after standard-of-care therapy. New WHO grade 3 or 4 IDH1-mutant, ATRX-lost astrocytomas were present in all donors. The assay was immunoSEQ multiplex PCR, and TCRdb's table has in-frame clones only and misses some. The data show tens of thousands of clones, about 86% seen once. The receptor's source is a woman younger than 30 with glioma. Some clones in this sample may be carry-over from other donors' samples. This chain joins TRBV19 and TRBJ1-5, with D possibly TRBD1 on 5 matching bases. The sample in question was peripheral blood mononuclear cells (PBMCs), obtained from a glioma patient treated with radiotherapy, temozolomide or both. As DNA, the CDR3 is TGTGCCAGTAGTATAGGGGGGGAAAGCAATCAGCCCCAGCATTTT. Its translation is CASSIGGESNQPQHF.